What follows is one T cell receptor (beta chain) and its context. The data were obtained in a study of CD8 T cells in Susac syndrome. The RNA input was roughly 0.5 to 1 ug, and it was reverse transcribed with random hexamers. Each CDR3 protein is one row after TCRdb ran MiXCR on the immunoSEQ multiplex PCR reads. The data contain about 210,000 distinct CDR3 sequences, 95% of them singletons. There are 15 residues in the CDR3. J was trimmed by 7 bases and V by 5 bases; bases with no gene match: 8. Germline loops: CDR1 SEHNR, CDR2 FQNEAQ (reference sequence). The chain uses TRBV7-9 and TRBJ1-6; the match to TRBD1 covers 7 bases. This clonotype originated in a human donor with multiple sclerosis. Sequencing input: CD4+ T cells from PBMCs. The CDR3 DNA is TGTGCCAGCAGCCTTAGACAGGGAGGGAATTCACCCCTCCACTTT. Translating it yields CASSLRQGGNSPLHF.